This TCR beta chain stems from a study of blood T cell repertoires in COVID-19. Original processing methods: Nucleated cell counts were estimated from reference gene primer amplification. Profiled with immunoSEQ multiplex PCR; TCRdb holds only in-frame clones, not every one. V and J calls and clone size come straight from that table; D and trimming were deduced from the DNA. The repertoire includes 330,000 or so clones, 80% to 90% of them detected once, and approximately 1.9% sits in the top ten. Adults between about 18 and 95 years of age took part from 20 to 25 US areas. About this clone itself: This same CDR3 is encoded by further DNA sequences in the sample.

Germline CDR1 reads SGHAT; CDR2 reads FQDESV (reference sequence). Trimming took 3 bases from V and 9 from J; bases not matched to a gene: 5. This CDR3 is built from 15 residues. The source of this sequence is a middle-aged man in a cohort exposed to, infected with or recovered from COVID-19 (not recorded which). The chain is built from TRBV11-1 and TRBJ2-1; 13 positions agree with TRBD2. Sequenced material: PBMCs or T cells enriched from blood (not recorded which). CDR3 in amino acids: CASSFPTSGRLEQFF. The DNA for the CDR3 is TGTGCCAGCAGCTTCCCGACTAGCGGGAGGCTTGAGCAGTTCTTC.